This TCR beta chain was sequenced during a study of regulatory T cells in long-lasting Graves disease (dated by TCRdb to about 2021). In terms of the full investigation: Antithyroid drugs had been taken for less than 3 months by newly diagnosed Graves' disease patients. This study used TCR sequencing and RNA sequencing of peripheral blood to compare persistent Graves' disease patients against newly diagnosed Graves' disease patients. The study was registered as a clinical trial and conducted in China. A total of approximately 35 samples underwent TCR sequencing: some 13 from persistent and about 20 from newly diagnosed Graves' disease patients. Overall study results and their limits: Lower TCR Shannon entropy and fewer highly expanded clones were observed in persistent Graves' disease patients than in newly diagnosed patients, which suggested clonal expansion. Only peripheral blood was studied, because thyroid tissue, the primary lesion, was inaccessible. The authors noted that the small sample size was a limitation that may lower accuracy. Only the TCR beta chain was sequenced and analyzed. Persistent disease showed preferential use of TRBV28, TRBJ1-2 and TRBJ2-5, whereas newly diagnosed disease favored TRBV20-1 and TRBJ2-1. Persistent patients shared more public clonotypes among themselves (more than 2,500) than newly diagnosed patients did (about 970).

CDR1 SGHTA and CDR2 FQGNSA were looked up in the germline V gene. The CDR3 numbers 13 residues from cysteine through phenylalanine. Just CDR3 DNA is preserved here, 39 bases in frame from base 1. V is clipped by 5 bases and J by 2 bases, and the sequence between their germline boundaries is 8 bases long. The sample's time point, from its label and the paper: newly diagnosed GD, antithyroid drugs for less than 3 months. For both TCR sequencing and RNA sequencing, RNA was extracted from PBMCs in TRIzol. Graves' disease was diagnosed according to American Thyroid Association guidelines. Recruitment of patients was carried out at an endocrinology department in Xi'an, China. Each patient gave about 8.1 milliliters of peripheral blood, collected in an EDTA anticoagulant tube. Ficoll Paque Plus density gradient separation was used to isolate PBMCs, and no further T cell sorting was performed. An Agilent 2100 Bioanalyzer and agarose gel were used to check RNA quality, and a NanoDrop 2000 was used to measure RNA concentration.

This clonotype was counted ten times or more. The antigen this receptor binds is unknown. No much larger clone exists at a distance of one base, and base qualities are not known. The receptor library was made with multiplex PCR. The data were produced on an Illumina HiSeq 4000. iRepertoire HTBI primers and Arm-PCR amplification of CDR3 regions were used to construct TCR beta libraries. Before sequencing, the PCR products underwent gel purification. In the original analysis: A total of 62 TRBV and 14 TRBJ segments were identified across samples and were used for gene usage analysis of CDR3 amino acid clonotypes. COPE and FqMerger were used to merge filtered high-quality paired reads into contigs. Contigs were aligned with BLAST to IMGT TRBV, TRBD and TRBJ reference genes, and CDR3 was defined per IMGT. Clonotypes above 0.1% frequency were classified as highly expanded clones. Repertoire diversity was measured by Shannon entropy, and V-J evenness by the Gini coefficient. A clonotype was considered public if more than one individual shared it. TCRdb ran its own pipeline on the public reads, namely fastp trimming at Q25 and MiXCR clone calling, and kept in-frame beta chains. Entries are consolidated by CDR3 protein sequence, retaining the most common genes and DNA. The V and J calls were determined by TCRdb, not by the authors. The sample profile shows hundreds of thousands of distinct CDR3 sequences; 16% of them were found once. Roughly 27% of the sample is held by the ten biggest clonotypes.

The same sample was also studied in work on T cells in Graves' hyperthyroidism and ophthalmopathy. The second publication reports: A patient counted as having stable Graves' hyperthyroidism if no progression to ophthalmopathy occurred over 18 months of follow-up. Hyperthyroidism patients were newly diagnosed, had a disease duration of under 2 months, and were aged 18 to 65 years. The study excluded patients with uncontrolled infections, other autoimmune diseases, pregnancy or lactation. Diagnoses were established on the basis of clinical symptoms, serum thyroxine and TRAb, thyroid ultrasound, and orbital computed tomography. For the first round of RT-PCR on the TCR CDR3, the HTBI primer set was used together with the Qiagen OneStep RT-PCR kit. Blood samples also contained most of the expanded thyroid clonotypes (frequency above 0.001), which suggests that blood repertoires may reflect thyroid immune responses. A 13 V-J signature model separated ophthalmopathy from stable hyperthyroidism, with around 91% sensitivity and around 84% specificity in cross-validation and 80%/75% in testing. During validation, the model predicted progression to ophthalmopathy a median of approximately 6.5 months ahead of onset, with around 70% sensitivity and around 72% specificity. A discovery cohort of about a hundred patients, 43 with Graves' ophthalmopathy and approximately 60 with stable Graves' hyperthyroidism, was used to find distinguishing TCR V-J signatures. Whether ophthalmopathy could be predicted prospectively was tested in an independent validation cohort made up of roughly 19 hyperthyroidism patients plus 17 patients who later progressed to ophthalmopathy. The 85 to 100 discovery patients were divided at random into training and test sets in a 7:3 ratio. Thyroid tissue and blood T-cell repertoires from six Graves' hyperthyroidism patients were also compared in the study. Once sampling was done, hyperthyroidism patients were given methimazole at a starting dose of 30 mg daily, whereas ophthalmopathy patients were given high-dose intravenous methylprednisolone. The libraries were constructed in a second round of multiplex PCR and then size-selected and purified. Libraries were sequenced paired-end with 100 bp reads on an Illumina HiSeq2000. SOAPnuke was used to process the raw data, throwing out any read that contained adapters or uncalled bases, had a mean Phred below 15, or lacked an exact constant-primer or identifier match. High-quality paired reads were merged using COPE v1.2.5, and each unique nucleotide sequence was defined as a clonotype. Clonotypes were aligned to IMGT TRBV, TRBD and TRBJ reference segments using MiTCR v1.1. The analysis was restricted to V-J combinations with a frequency above 0.0001, which together covered 98% to 99.2% of the repertoires. A TCS score was defined as the ratio between F50 (clonal expansion) and ExV (chaos), using BLOSUM62-based TCRdist between CDR3 peptides within each V-J. Welch's t-statistics and random forest reduced around 510 V-J features to roughly 13, which were used in a naive Bayes classifier (R e1071). Sample size was not statistically predetermined, and investigators were not blinded to group allocation. The paper reports TCR Vbeta CDR3 sequencing of roughly 140 peripheral blood samples: 40 to 45 ophthalmopathy, about 75 hyperthyroidism and 17 progressor patients.

This receptor was identified in a man between 35 and 55 years old with Graves disease. Donor details come from another sample of the same person, matched by shared clones. The chain couples TRBV7-2 to TRBJ2-3; the best D guess is TRBD2, with 6 bases matching. Sample: peripheral blood mononuclear cells (PBMCs), taken at new diagnosis, from a patient treated with antithyroid drugs. Here is the DNA: TGTGCCAGCAGCAGGGACTTCACAGATACGCAGTATTTT. This sequence encodes CASSRDFTDTQYF. The entire variable domain, with the stretches around the CDR3 drawn from the reference TRBV7-2 and TRBJ2-3 proteins, is GAGVSQSPSNKVTEKGKDVELRCDPISGHTALYWYRQSLGQGLEFLIYFQGNSAPDKSGLPSDRFSAERTGGSVSTLTIQRTQQEDSAVYLCASSRDFTDTQYFGPGTRLTVL.